A single sample gave rise to the 9 T cell receptor beta chains below, sequenced in a study of T cells in localized non-small cell lung cancer. Measured with immunoSEQ multiplex PCR; TCRdb has only the in-frame clones, and not every one. The table lists about 27,000 clones, roughly 80% of them singletons. The source material was peripheral blood, sampled before any cancer treatment. Every receptor here comes from a woman aged 40 to 75 with stage I lung adenocarcinoma.

The sample holds a few counts of this clone. The chain carries TRBV6-1 and TRBJ2-2; D unresolved. This CDR3 has 14 amino acids. The germline V gene encodes CDR1 MNHNS and CDR2 SASEGT. The V and J ends lost 7 bases and 4 bases respectively, with 13 bases between them. CDR3 residues: CASTLTEGTGELFF. CDR3 DNA sequence: TGTGCCAGCACACTCACGGAAGGCACCGGGGAGCTGTTTTTT.

The table lists this clone with a few counts. J is TRBJ1-5 and V is TRBV27, with unresolved D. Trimming removed 3 bases at V and 3 bases at J, with 12 bases between. Germline-derived CDR1 and CDR2 are MNHEY and SMNVEV (reference sequence). The CDR3 has 15 amino acids. The chain's CDR3 is CASSLDRKTNQPQHF. The CDR3 nucleotides are TGTGCCAGCAGTTTGGACCGCAAGACCAATCAGCCCCAGCATTTT.

This chain connects TRBV21-1 to TRBJ1-1. TRBV21-1 is a listed pseudogene. The CDR3 extends over 15 amino acids. The chain's CDR3 is CANQTGENMNTEAFF. CDR3 in DNA: TGTGCCAACCAAACCGGGGAGAACATGAACACTGAAGCTTTCTTT.

The rearrangement uses TRBV7-2 and TRBJ2-7, with 7 bases fitting TRBD1. V gave up 5 bases and J gave up 3 bases; unmatched junction bases: 10. Germline assignment: CDR1 SGHTA and CDR2 FQGNSA. This CDR3 comprises 15 residues. CDR3 loop: CASSIGQAVLYEQYF. CDR3 coding DNA: TGTGCCAGCAGCATTGGACAGGCGGTACTCTACGAGCAGTACTTC.

The rearrangement joins TRBV6-1 to TRBJ2-1; 13 positions match TRBD2. Germline V gene sequence: CDR1 MNHNS, CDR2 SASEGT. The ends lost 5 bases at V and 6 bases at J; junction bases unmatched: 4. CDR3 length: 15 amino acids. The CDR3 DNA reads TGTGCCAGCAGTACTAGCGGGGGGGCCCTCAATGAGCAGTTCTTC. Translating gives CASSTSGGALNEQFF.

This clone has a single count. V usage is TRBV15 and J usage is TRBJ1-2; D not certain. Trimming removed 0 bases at V and 1 base at J, with 3 bases between. The CDR3 is made up of 13 amino acids. Germline CDR1 LNHNV, CDR2 YYDKDF (reference sequence). CDR3 sequence: CATSRDDNYGYTF. CDR3 nucleotides: TGTGCCACCAGCAGAGATGATAACTATGGCTACACCTTC. The full variable domain, in which reference TRBV15 and TRBJ1-2 provide the parts outside the CDR3, is DAMVIQNPRYQVTQFGKPVTLSCSQTLNHNVMYWYQQKSSQAPKLLFHYYDKDFNNEADTPDNFQSRRPNTSFCFLDIRSPGLGDTAMYLCATSRDDNYGYTFGSGTRLTVV.

The rearrangement joins TRBV19 to TRBJ1-2, with D hard to call. Trimming took 3 bases from V and 2 from J, leaving 10 bases between them. Germline V gene data show CDR1 as LNHDA and CDR2 as SQIVND (reference sequence). This CDR3 is 14 amino acids long. CDR3 amino acids: CASSMEHGNYGYTF. CDR3 nucleotide sequence: TGTGCCAGTAGTATGGAGCACGGCAACTATGGCTACACCTTC.

The CDR3 nucleotides read TGTGCCAGTAGTATTACAGGGGATAATCAGCCCCAGCATTTT. It encodes CASSITGDNQPQHF. The rearrangement uses TRBV19 and TRBJ1-5; TRBD1 matches 7 bases. CDR1 is LNHDA, CDR2 SQIVND, per germline (reference sequence). CDR3 length: 14 residues. J gave up 4 bases and V 3 bases, and 3 bases lay outside the gene matches.

V and J are TRBV19 and TRBJ1-5; D gene unclear. Trimming left V 8 bases short and J 0 bases short, with 14 bases between. From germline, CDR1 is LNHDA and CDR2 SQIVND (reference sequence). This CDR3 is 15 amino acids long. Here the CDR3 DNA reads TGTGCCAGTGGCGTACAGAAATATAGCAATCAGCCCCAGCATTTT. This codes for CASGVQKYSNQPQHF.